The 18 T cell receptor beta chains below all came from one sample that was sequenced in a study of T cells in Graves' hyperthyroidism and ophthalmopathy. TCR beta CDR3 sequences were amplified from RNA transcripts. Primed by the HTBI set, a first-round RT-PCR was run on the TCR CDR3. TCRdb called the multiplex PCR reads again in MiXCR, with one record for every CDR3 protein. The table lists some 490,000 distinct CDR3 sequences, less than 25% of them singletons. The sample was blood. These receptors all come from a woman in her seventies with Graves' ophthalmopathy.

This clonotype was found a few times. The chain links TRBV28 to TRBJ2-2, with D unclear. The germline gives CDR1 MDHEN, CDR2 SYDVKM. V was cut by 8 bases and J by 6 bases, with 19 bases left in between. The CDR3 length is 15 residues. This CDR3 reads CASVLDNGKAGELFF. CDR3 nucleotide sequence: TGTGCCAGCGTCCTGGATAACGGTAAAGCCGGGGAGCTGTTTTTT.

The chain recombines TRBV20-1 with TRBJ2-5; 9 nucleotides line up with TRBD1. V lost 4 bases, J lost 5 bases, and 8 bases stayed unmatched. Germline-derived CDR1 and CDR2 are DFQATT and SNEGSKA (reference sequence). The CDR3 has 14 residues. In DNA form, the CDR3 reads TGCAGTGCTACTCCCGACAGGGGGGTGGAGACCCAGTACTTC. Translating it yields CSATPDRGVETQYF.

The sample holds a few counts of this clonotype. The CDR3 bases are TGTGCCAGCTCACTCCGGGCCCCTACAGTGGCAGATACGCAGTATTTT. This encodes CASSLRAPTVADTQYF. The V and J genes are TRBV18 and TRBJ2-3; D is uncertain. The V end lost 4 bases, the J end lost 4 bases, and 18 bases lay between the germline ends. This CDR3 is built from 16 residues. The germline V gene has CDR1 KGHSH and CDR2 LQKENI.

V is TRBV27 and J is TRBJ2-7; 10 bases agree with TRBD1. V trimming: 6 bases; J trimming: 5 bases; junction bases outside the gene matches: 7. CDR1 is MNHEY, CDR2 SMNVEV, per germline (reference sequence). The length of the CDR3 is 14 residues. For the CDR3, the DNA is TGTGCCAGCAGGCGGGACAGGGGAGTAAACGAGCAGTACTTC. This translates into CASRRDRGVNEQYF.

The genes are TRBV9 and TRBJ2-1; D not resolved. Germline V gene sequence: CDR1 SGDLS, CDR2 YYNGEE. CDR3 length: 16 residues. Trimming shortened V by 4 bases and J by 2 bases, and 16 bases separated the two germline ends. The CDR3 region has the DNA TGTGCCAGCAGCTTCAAGCCGGAACGCACCTACAATGAGCAGTTCTTC. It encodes CASSFKPERTYNEQFF.

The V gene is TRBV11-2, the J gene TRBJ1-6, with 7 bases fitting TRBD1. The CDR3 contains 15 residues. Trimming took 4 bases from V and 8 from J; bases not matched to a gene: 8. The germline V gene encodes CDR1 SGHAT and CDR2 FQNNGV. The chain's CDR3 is CASSSQGFWDSPLHF. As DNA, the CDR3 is TGTGCCAGCAGCTCACAGGGGTTTTGGGATTCACCCCTCCACTTT. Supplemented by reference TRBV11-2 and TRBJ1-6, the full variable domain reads EAGVAQSPRYKIIEKRQSVAFWCNPISGHATLYWYQQILGQGPKLLIQFQNNGVVDDSQLPKDRFSAERLKGVDSTLKIQPAKLEDSAVYLCASSSQGFWDSPLHFGNGTRLTVT.

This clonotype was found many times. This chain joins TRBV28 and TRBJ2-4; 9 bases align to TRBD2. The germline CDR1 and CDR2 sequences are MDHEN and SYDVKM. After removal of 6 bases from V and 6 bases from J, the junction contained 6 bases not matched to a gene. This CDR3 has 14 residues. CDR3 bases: TGTGCCAGCAGACCCACTAGCGGGTTAAACATTCAGTACTTC. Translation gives CASRPTSGLNIQYF.

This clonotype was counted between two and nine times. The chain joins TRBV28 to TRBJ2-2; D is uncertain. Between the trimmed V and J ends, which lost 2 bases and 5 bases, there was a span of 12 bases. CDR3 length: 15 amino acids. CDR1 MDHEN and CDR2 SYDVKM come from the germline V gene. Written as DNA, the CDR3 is TGTGCCAGCAGTTTAAATCCGAGGCTTACCGGGGAGCTGTTTTTT. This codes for CASSLNPRLTGELFF.

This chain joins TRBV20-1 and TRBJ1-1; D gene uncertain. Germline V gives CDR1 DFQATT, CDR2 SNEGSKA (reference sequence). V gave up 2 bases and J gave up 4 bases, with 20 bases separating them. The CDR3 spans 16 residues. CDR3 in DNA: TGCAGTGCTAGAAACCCCGGAACGGCTGTGGGCACTGAAGCTTTCTTT. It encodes CSARNPGTAVGTEAFF.

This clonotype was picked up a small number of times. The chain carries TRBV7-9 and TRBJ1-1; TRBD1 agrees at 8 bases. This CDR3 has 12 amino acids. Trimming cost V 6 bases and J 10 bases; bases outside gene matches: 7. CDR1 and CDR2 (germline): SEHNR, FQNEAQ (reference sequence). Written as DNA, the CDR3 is TGTGCCAGCAGTTGGGACAGGCAGGGAGCTTTCTTT. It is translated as CASSWDRQGAFF. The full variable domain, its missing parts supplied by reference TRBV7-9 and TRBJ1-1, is DTGVSQNPRHKITKRGQNVTFRCDPISEHNRLYWYRQTLGQGPEFLTYFQNEAQLEKSRLLSDRFSAERPKGSFSTLEIQRTEQGDSAMYLCASSWDRQGAFFGQGTRLTVV.

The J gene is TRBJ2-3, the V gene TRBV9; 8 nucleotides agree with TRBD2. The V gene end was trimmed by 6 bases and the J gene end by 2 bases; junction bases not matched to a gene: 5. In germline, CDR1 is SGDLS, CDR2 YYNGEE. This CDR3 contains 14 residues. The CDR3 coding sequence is TGTGCCAGCACGGGCGGGAGGACCACAGATACGCAGTATTTT. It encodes CASTGGRTTDTQYF.

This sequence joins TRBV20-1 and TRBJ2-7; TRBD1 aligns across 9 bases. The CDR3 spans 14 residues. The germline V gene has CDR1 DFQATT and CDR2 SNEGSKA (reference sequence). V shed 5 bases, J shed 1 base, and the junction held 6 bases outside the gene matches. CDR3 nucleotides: TGCAGTGCTCCGGACAGGGGATCTTCCTACGAGCAGTACTTC. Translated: CSAPDRGSSYEQYF.

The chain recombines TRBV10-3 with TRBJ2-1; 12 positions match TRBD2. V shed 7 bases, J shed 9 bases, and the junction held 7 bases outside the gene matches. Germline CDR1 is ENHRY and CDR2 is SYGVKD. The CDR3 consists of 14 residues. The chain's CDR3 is CAIKLAGGPSEQFF. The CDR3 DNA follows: TGTGCCATCAAGCTAGCGGGAGGGCCTAGTGAGCAGTTCTTC.

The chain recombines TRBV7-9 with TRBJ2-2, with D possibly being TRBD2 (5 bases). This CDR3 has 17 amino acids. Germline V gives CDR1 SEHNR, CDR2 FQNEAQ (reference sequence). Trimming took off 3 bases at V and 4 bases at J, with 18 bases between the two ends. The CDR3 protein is CASSFFVTGWGTGELFF. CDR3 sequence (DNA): TGTGCCAGCAGCTTTTTCGTCACGGGATGGGGCACCGGGGAGCTGTTTTTT.

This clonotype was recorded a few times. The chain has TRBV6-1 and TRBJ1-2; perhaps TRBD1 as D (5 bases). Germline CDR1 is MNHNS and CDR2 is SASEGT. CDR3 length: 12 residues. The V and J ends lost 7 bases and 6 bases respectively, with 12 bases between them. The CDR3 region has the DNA TGTGCCAGCAAAAAAAGGGGAAATGGCTACACCTTC. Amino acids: CASKKRGNGYTF.

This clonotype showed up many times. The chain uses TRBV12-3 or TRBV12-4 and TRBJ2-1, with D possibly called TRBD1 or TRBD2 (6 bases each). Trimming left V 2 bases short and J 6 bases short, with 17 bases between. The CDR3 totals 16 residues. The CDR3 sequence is CASSLRGAGPLNEQFF. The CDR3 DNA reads TGTGCCAGCAGTTTAAGGGGGGCAGGCCCCCTCAATGAGCAGTTCTTC.

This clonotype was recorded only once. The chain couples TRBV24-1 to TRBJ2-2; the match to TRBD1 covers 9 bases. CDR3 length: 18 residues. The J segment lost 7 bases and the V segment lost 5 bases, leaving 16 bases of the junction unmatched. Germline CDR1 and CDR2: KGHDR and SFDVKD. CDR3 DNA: TGTGCCACCAGTGCATCCGACAGGGGGGCTGGAGAAATCGGGGAGCTGTTTTTT. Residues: CATSASDRGAGEIGELFF.

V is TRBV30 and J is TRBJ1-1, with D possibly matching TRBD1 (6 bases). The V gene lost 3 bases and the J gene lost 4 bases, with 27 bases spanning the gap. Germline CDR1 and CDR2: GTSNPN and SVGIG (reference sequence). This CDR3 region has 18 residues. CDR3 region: CAWSRAGTGLGVGTEAFF. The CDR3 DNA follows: TGTGCCTGGAGCCGAGCGGGTACAGGGCTGGGCGTCGGCACTGAAGCTTTCTTT.